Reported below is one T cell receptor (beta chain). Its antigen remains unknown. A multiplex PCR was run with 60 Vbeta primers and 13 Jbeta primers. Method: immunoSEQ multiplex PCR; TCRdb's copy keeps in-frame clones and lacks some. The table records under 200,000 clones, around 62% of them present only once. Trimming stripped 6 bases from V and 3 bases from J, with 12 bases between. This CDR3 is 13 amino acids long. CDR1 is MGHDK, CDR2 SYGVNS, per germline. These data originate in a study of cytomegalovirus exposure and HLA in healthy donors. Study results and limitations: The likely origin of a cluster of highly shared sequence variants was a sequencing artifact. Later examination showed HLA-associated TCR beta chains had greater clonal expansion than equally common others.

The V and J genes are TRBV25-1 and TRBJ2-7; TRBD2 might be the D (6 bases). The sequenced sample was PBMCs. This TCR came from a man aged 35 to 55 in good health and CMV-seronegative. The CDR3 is CASSPPGGYEQYF. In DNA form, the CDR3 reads TGTGCCAGCAGCCCTCCCGGGGGCTACGAGCAGTACTTC.